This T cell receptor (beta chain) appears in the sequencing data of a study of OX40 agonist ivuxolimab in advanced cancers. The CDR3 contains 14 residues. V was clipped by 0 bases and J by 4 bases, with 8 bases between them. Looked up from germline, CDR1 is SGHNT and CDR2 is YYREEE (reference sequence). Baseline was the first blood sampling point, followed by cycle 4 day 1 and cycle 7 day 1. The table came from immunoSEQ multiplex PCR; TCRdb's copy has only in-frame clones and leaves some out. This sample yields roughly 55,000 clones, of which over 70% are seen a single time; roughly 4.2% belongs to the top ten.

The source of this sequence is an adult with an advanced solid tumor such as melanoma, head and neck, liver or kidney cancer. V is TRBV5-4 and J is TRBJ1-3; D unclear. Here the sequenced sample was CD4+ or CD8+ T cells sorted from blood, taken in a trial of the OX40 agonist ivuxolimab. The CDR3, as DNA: TGTGCCAGCAGCTTGGAGTATACGGGAAACACCATATATTTT. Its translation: CASSLEYTGNTIYF.